This T cell receptor (beta chain) was retrieved from a study of CD8+ T cells in alopecia areata. Whole-study context: Treated patients swallowed 5 to 10 mg of oral tofacitinib twice daily.

Treatment defined: oral pan-JAK inhibitor, 5-10 mg twice daily. Reverse transcribed after extraction, RNA yielded cDNA as the sequencing template. The data were produced by immunoSEQ multiplex PCR, yet TCRdb's version contains in-frame clones alone and is incomplete. The data show roughly 92,000 clones, with more than 65% seen just once and 17% held by the top ten. Germline assignment: CDR1 MGHDK and CDR2 SYGVNS. Trimming removed 3 bases at V and 2 bases at J, with 5 bases between. This CDR3 contains 13 residues. The origin of this receptor is a human donor with alopecia areata. V is TRBV25-1 and J is TRBJ1-5, with D possibly TRBD1 on 5 matching bases. The material was CD8+ T cells sorted from blood, obtained at week 44, from a patient treated with tofacitinib. The CDR3 DNA follows: TGTGCCAGCAGTGAGGGGGGCAATCAGCCCCAGCATTTT. It is translated as CASSEGGNQPQHF. Looking up the rest from reference TRBV25-1 and TRBJ1-5 gives the full variable domain: EADIYQTPRYLVIGTGKKITLECSQTMGHDKMYWYQQDPGMELHLIHYSYGVNSTEKGDLSSESTVSRIRTEHFPLTLESARPSHTSQYLCASSEGGNQPQHFGDGTRLSIL.